These 2 T cell receptor beta chains share one sample of origin, sequenced in a study of T cell responses to AZD1222 COVID-19 vaccine. Profiled with immunoSEQ multiplex PCR; TCRdb holds only in-frame clones, not every one. The sample holds 100,000 to 150,000 clones, around 87% seen once. Sequenced here: peripheral blood, sampled on day 0 of AZD1222 vaccination. All receptors derive from an adult in good health.

The genes are TRBV19 and TRBJ2-7; no definite D call. Per germline, CDR1 LNHDA and CDR2 SQIVND (reference sequence). Trimming pared 0 bases from V and 1 base from J, leaving 4 bases between. This CDR3 contains 13 residues. The CDR3 sequence is CASSIDPSYEQYF. For the CDR3, the DNA is TGTGCCAGTAGTATAGATCCTTCCTACGAGCAGTACTTC.

This rearrangement joins TRBV28 to TRBJ1-3; D is unclear. This CDR3 has 16 residues. Per germline, CDR1 MDHEN and CDR2 SYDVKM. V gave up 1 base and J gave up 0 bases, with 10 bases separating them. The CDR3 region is CASSLLLGYSGNTIYF. CDR3 DNA sequence: TGTGCCAGCAGTTTATTGCTGGGCTACTCTGGAAACACCATATATTTT.